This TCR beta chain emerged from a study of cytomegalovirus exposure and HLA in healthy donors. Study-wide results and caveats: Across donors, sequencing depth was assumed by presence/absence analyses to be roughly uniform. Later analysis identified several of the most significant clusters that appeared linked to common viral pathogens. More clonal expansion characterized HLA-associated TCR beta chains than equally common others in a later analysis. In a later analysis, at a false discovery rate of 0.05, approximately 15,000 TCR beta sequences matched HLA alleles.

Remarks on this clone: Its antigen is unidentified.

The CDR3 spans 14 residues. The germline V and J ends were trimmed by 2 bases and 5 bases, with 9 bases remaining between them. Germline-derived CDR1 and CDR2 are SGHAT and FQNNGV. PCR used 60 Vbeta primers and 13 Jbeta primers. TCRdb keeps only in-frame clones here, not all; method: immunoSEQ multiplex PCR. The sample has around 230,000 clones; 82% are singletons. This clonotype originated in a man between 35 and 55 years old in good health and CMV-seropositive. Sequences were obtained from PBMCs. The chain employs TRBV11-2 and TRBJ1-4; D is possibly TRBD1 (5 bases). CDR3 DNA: TGTGCCAGCAGCTTACTGGGGGGGAATGAAAAACTGTTTTTT. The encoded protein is CASSLLGGNEKLFF.